Detailed here is one TCR beta chain. After removal of 7 bases from V and 8 bases from J, the junction contained 3 bases not matched to a gene. The CDR3 runs 11 residues. Germline loops: CDR1 MNHEY, CDR2 SVGAGI. The data originate from a study of blood T cell repertoires in COVID-19. On the study more broadly: Some COVID-19 samples were acute and others convalescent; all came from the United States, Italy and Spain.

This table comes from immunoSEQ multiplex PCR, and its TCRdb copy is limited to in-frame clones, with some not included. The profile shows around 700,000 clones, just under 90% of them singletons. The rearrangement links TRBV6-5 to TRBJ1-1; 8 bases map to TRBD1. Sequenced material: peripheral blood. This receptor was obtained from a woman in her late teens or twenties with acute or convalescent COVID-19. The CDR3 protein is CASIRTGEAFF. The CDR3 DNA reads as TGTGCCAGCATCCGGACAGGGGAAGCTTTCTTT.